What follows are 15 T cell receptor beta chains derived from one specimen sequenced in a study of shared clonotypes between healthy human individuals. The protocol was immunoSEQ multiplex PCR, while the TCRdb copy is restricted to in-frame clones and leaves out a portion. The sample shows roughly 2 million clones, roughly 95% of them seen only once. The sequenced material came from naive CD4+ T cells sorted from blood. Subset noted: CD45RA+ positively selected. The receptors originated from a young man in good health.

The J gene is TRBJ2-7, the V gene TRBV7-9; the match to TRBD2 covers 7 bases. Germline V CDR1 and CDR2: SEHNR, FQNEAQ (reference sequence). CDR3 size: 15 residues. Trimming cost V 2 bases and J 4 bases; bases outside gene matches: 8. CDR3 amino acids: CASSLNEGGPYEQYF. The CDR3 DNA follows: TGTGCCAGCAGCTTAAATGAGGGAGGGCCGTACGAGCAGTACTTC.

The chain links TRBV7-9 to TRBJ2-2, with unresolved D. The CDR3 runs to 12 residues. Germline CDR1 is SEHNR and CDR2 is FQNEAQ (reference sequence). With 2 bases removed from V and 7 bases from J, the gap between germline ends came to 5 bases. The CDR3 bases are TGTGCCAGCAGCTTAATCGTCGGGGAGCTGTTTTTT. Translation: CASSLIVGELFF.

This chain uses TRBV11-3 with TRBJ2-7, with TRBD1 identical over 8 bases. With 1 base clipped from V and 5 bases from J, the junction kept 4 bases outside the gene matches. The germline V gene has CDR1 SGHNT and CDR2 YENEEA. The CDR3 extends over 14 amino acids. CDR3 sequence (DNA): TGTGCCAGCAGCTTAGGGACAGGGAGGAACGAGCAGTACTTC. Translated, it gives CASSLGTGRNEQYF.

As regards this clone: Other nucleotide sequences from this sample produce the same CDR3. The chain is built from TRBV27 and TRBJ1-2, with D uncertain. CDR1 and CDR2 from the germline V gene are MNHEY and SMNVEV (reference sequence). The CDR3 sequence is 13 residues long. Trimming removed 4 bases at V and 4 bases at J, with 10 bases between. CDR3 in amino acids: CASSYRGSYGYTF. The CDR3 DNA follows: TGTGCCAGCAGTTATCGAGGCTCCTATGGCTACACCTTC.

CDR3 nucleotide sequence: TGTGCCAGCAGCCCATTAGGGACTAGCGGGACCTACAATGAGCAGTTCTTC. Its translation: CASSPLGTSGTYNEQFF. V gene TRBV7-2 combines with J gene TRBJ2-1; 13 bases agree with TRBD2. The germline CDR1 and CDR2 sequences are SGHTA and FQGNSA. The CDR3 has 17 amino acids. The V gene end was trimmed by 5 bases and the J gene end by 2 bases; junction bases not matched to a gene: 6.

J is TRBJ2-1 and V is TRBV30; D is uncertain. CDR1 and CDR2 (germline): GTSNPN, SVGIG (reference sequence). CDR3 length: 13 amino acids. Trimming removed 0 bases at V and 5 bases at J, with 8 bases between. CDR3 sequence: CAWSVSSHNEQFF. CDR3 DNA: TGTGCCTGGAGTGTAAGCAGCCACAATGAGCAGTTCTTC.

The rearrangement uses TRBV2 and TRBJ2-7, with D perhaps assigned TRBD1 or TRBD2 (5 bases each). Per the germline V gene, CDR1 is SNHLY and CDR2 is FYNNEI. Trimming stripped 8 bases from V and 0 bases from J, with 14 bases between. The CDR3 runs to 14 residues. The CDR3 region is CASESQGRSYEQYF. The CDR3 nucleotides read TGTGCCAGCGAATCCCAGGGACGCTCCTACGAGCAGTACTTC.

The genes are TRBV4-3 and TRBJ2-3; a possible D gene is TRBD2 (5 bases). V lost 2 bases and J 0 bases, leaving 12 bases between the germline ends. Per germline, CDR1 LGHNA and CDR2 YSLEER. The CDR3 length is 16 residues. The CDR3 region is CASSQLGLASTDTQYF. The CDR3 nucleotides are TGCGCCAGCAGCCAATTAGGACTGGCTAGCACAGATACGCAGTATTTT.

V is TRBV6-6 and J is TRBJ2-7; TRBD1 matches at 8 bases. Per the germline V gene, CDR1 is MNHNY and CDR2 is SVGAGI (reference sequence). CDR3 length: 15 amino acids. V lost 5 bases, J lost 0 bases, and 6 bases stayed unmatched. The CDR3 DNA reads as TGTGCCAGCAGTGGCCCGGGACAGGCCTCCTACGAGCAGTACTTC. This sequence encodes CASSGPGQASYEQYF.

This clone was seen more than once but under ten times. Other DNA sequences in the same sample also yield this CDR3. V usage is TRBV5-1 and J usage is TRBJ2-5; tentatively, D is TRBD2 (6 bases). Germline CDR1 reads SGHRS; CDR2 reads YFSETQ. There are 14 residues in the CDR3. V was shortened by 0 bases and J by 3 bases, with 9 bases between the two germline ends. The CDR3 nucleotides read TGCGCCAGCAGCTTGGAGGGCGGGAAAGAGACCCAGTACTTC. It specifies CASSLEGGKETQYF.

The chain is built from TRBV19 and TRBJ2-3; D is perhaps TRBD1 or TRBD2 (6 bases each). V lost 3 bases and J 0 bases, leaving 13 bases between the germline ends. CDR1 and CDR2 (germline): LNHDA, SQIVND (reference sequence). This CDR3 contains 16 residues. CDR3 sequence: CASSIPGDSSTDTQYF. CDR3 DNA: TGTGCCAGTAGTATCCCAGGGGACTCTAGCACAGATACGCAGTATTTT.

Of note for this clone: An end of the junction differs from the germline gene, which may be a read error. V gene TRBV6-6 combines with J gene TRBJ1-2; D is uncertain. Germline CDR1 reads MNHNY; CDR2 reads SVGAGI (reference sequence). The CDR3 loop spans 10 amino acids. CDR3 nucleotide sequence: TGTGCCAGCAGTTACGCTCAATTGGCCTTC. As protein: CASSYAQLAF.

This clone was recorded once. This chain uses TRBV30 with TRBJ1-5, with a weak D call TRBD1 (5 bases). V dropped 5 bases and J dropped 4 bases, with 12 bases sitting between them. Germline assignment: CDR1 GTSNPN and CDR2 SVGIG (reference sequence). The CDR3 totals 13 residues. CDR3 DNA sequence: TGTGCCTGGGCTAGAGGGGCTAATCAGCCCCAGCATTTT. It encodes CAWARGANQPQHF.

Written as DNA, the CDR3 is TGCAGCGTTGAAATAGGACTAGGGGCACGCGAGCAGTACTTC. It is translated as CSVEIGLGAREQYF. This rearrangement joins TRBV29-1 to TRBJ2-7; 7 bases map to TRBD2. Germline V lookup: CDR1 SQVTM, CDR2 ANQGSEA. The CDR3 covers 14 residues. Trimming took 2 bases from V and 6 from J; bases not matched to a gene: 10.

With respect to this clone: Within the sample, other DNA sequences also encode this same CDR3. The V call is TRBV18, the J call TRBJ1-5; weak D call: TRBD1 (5 bases). Germline V gene lookup returns CDR1 KGHSH and CDR2 LQKENI. Trimming left V 2 bases short and J 6 bases short, with 11 bases between. The CDR3 consists of 14 residues. CDR3 DNA: TGTGCCAGCTCACCAGCGCAGGGCGGTCAGCCCCAGCATTTT. Protein sequence: CASSPAQGGQPQHF. The entire variable domain, with the rest obtained from reference TRBV18 and TRBJ1-5, is as follows: NAGVMQNPRHLVRRRGQEARLRCSPMKGHSHVYWYRQLPEEGLKFMVYLQKENIIDESGMPKERFSAEFPKEGPSILRIQQVVRGDSAAYFCASSPAQGGQPQHFGDGTRLSIL.